Listed here are 20 T cell receptor beta chains from one sample, sequenced in a study of Ad26.COV2.S vaccination and SARS-CoV-2 variants. The treatment was: about 20 received Ad26.COV2.S at low or high dose, single or two shots; about 5 received placebo; per-sample allocation not given. Specimen acquisition occurred on day 63 following the initial vaccine or placebo injection. The assay was immunoSEQ multiplex PCR, and TCRdb's table has in-frame clones only and misses some. The table records about 350,000 clones, around 84% of them present only once. Sample: peripheral blood, taken in a trial of Ad26.COV2.S vaccine versus placebo. The receptors originated from a person between 18 and 60 years old who received the Ad26.COV2.S COVID-19 vaccine or a placebo.

V and J are TRBV5-1 and TRBJ1-2, with 9 bases matching TRBD1. In germline, CDR1 is SGHRS, CDR2 YFSETQ. The CDR3 has 15 residues. V lost 2 bases to trimming and J lost 6 bases; unmatched junction nucleotides: 8. The CDR3 DNA is TGCGCCAGCAGCTTTATACCGGGACAGGGCAATGGCTACACCTTC. It yields the protein CASSFIPGQGNGYTF.

The rearrangement uses TRBV7-8 and TRBJ1-1; D gene unclear. V lost 3 bases to trimming and J lost 3 bases, with 14 bases between them. Germline V CDR1 and CDR2: SGHVS, FQNEAQ. The CDR3 covers 15 residues. This CDR3 reads CASSFTFGRDTEAFF. The CDR3 DNA follows: TGTGCCAGCAGCTTCACGTTCGGGCGAGACACTGAAGCTTTCTTT.

The chain has TRBV27 and TRBJ2-7; D gene uncertain. Trimming left V 4 bases short and J 0 bases short, with 7 bases between. The germline V gene encodes CDR1 MNHEY and CDR2 SMNVEV (reference sequence). The CDR3 has 13 residues. The CDR3 coding sequence is TGTGCCAGCAGTTATACCACCTCCTACGAGCAGTACTTC. It encodes CASSYTTSYEQYF.

The genes are TRBV18 and TRBJ2-5; D gene ambiguous. Germline V gene lookup returns CDR1 KGHSH and CDR2 LQKENI. The CDR3 contains 16 residues. V lost 0 bases to trimming and J lost 1 base, with 12 bases between them. DNA for the CDR3: TGTGCCAGCTCACCACCAGGGCGCGGCGGCCAAGAGACCCAGTACTTC. Protein sequence: CASSPPGRGGQETQYF.

The chain uses TRBV11-2 and TRBJ2-7; the D is unclear. This CDR3 comprises 13 residues. Trimming left V 1 base short and J 3 bases short, with 7 bases between. The germline gives CDR1 SGHAT, CDR2 FQNNGV. As DNA, the CDR3 is TGTGCCAGCAGCTTAGGGGGAATCTACGAGCAGTACTTC. This sequence encodes CASSLGGIYEQYF.

The chain recombines TRBV7-2 with TRBJ2-3; D is possibly TRBD1 or TRBD2 (5 bases each). The germline CDR1 and CDR2 sequences are SGHTA and FQGNSA. CDR3 length equals 18 residues. Trimming stripped 5 bases from V and 2 bases from J, with 23 bases between. The CDR3 DNA reads TGTGCCAGCAGCCCCAACTTTTGGGGGTCCCCCTCCACAGATACGCAGTATTTT. Amino acid sequence: CASSPNFWGSPSTDTQYF.

This chain links TRBV5-1 with TRBJ1-2; D unclear. With 8 bases removed from V and 4 bases from J, the gap between germline ends came to 18 bases. There are 14 residues in the CDR3. Germline V CDR1 and CDR2: SGHRS, YFSETQ. CDR3 region: CASKTGTEVYGYTF. In nucleotides, the CDR3 is TGCGCCAGTAAAACTGGTACGGAAGTCTATGGCTACACCTTC.

V gene TRBV19 combines with J gene TRBJ1-3; D possibly corresponds to TRBD1 (6 bases). V dropped 4 bases and J dropped 3 bases, with 10 bases sitting between them. Germline values: CDR1 LNHDA, CDR2 SQIVND (reference sequence). The length of the CDR3 is 14 residues. CDR3 sequence: CASSTGEGGNTIYF. CDR3 DNA sequence: TGTGCCAGTAGTACAGGGGAAGGTGGAAACACCATATATTTT.

This chain links TRBV10-3 with TRBJ1-6, with D hard to call. The V end was cut by 2 bases, the J end by 7 bases, with 12 bases between. The germline V gene encodes CDR1 ENHRY and CDR2 SYGVKD. This CDR3 contains 15 residues. The CDR3 sequence is CAISEQETPNSPLHF. In DNA form, the CDR3 reads TGTGCCATCAGTGAGCAGGAGACGCCAAATTCACCCCTCCACTTT.

The chain is built from TRBV7-2 and TRBJ2-7, with D perhaps matching TRBD2 (7 bases). The V gene's germline CDR1 is SGHTA and CDR2 FQGNSA. V was trimmed by 1 base and J by 1 base, leaving 11 bases between them. The CDR3 consists of 15 residues. In DNA form, the CDR3 reads TGTGCCAGCAGCTTAGAAGGGGGGGCTTCCTACGAGCAGTACTTC. Residues: CASSLEGGASYEQYF.

The V call is TRBV5-1, the J call TRBJ2-5, with 8 bases that match TRBD2. CDR1 SGHRS and CDR2 YFSETQ come from the germline V gene. This CDR3 spans 14 amino acids. V was clipped by 7 bases and J by 5 bases; unmatched bases: 10. The CDR3 region is CASDPGGAGETQYF. CDR3 DNA sequence: TGCGCCAGCGACCCGGGGGGGGCTGGGGAGACCCAGTACTTC.

The V gene is TRBV27, the J gene TRBJ2-2; D is unresolved. The germline V gene encodes CDR1 MNHEY and CDR2 SMNVEV (reference sequence). V lost 0 bases and J 4 bases, leaving 9 bases between the germline ends. The CDR3 length is 15 residues. The CDR3 nucleotides read TGTGCCAGCAGTTTATCGTATAAGGGCACCGGGGAGCTGTTTTTT. This translates into CASSLSYKGTGELFF.

The CDR3 DNA is TGTGCCAGCAGCGTAGGACAGGGGGTGGGCGGGGAGCTGTTTTTT. Translation gives CASSVGQGVGGELFF. V usage is TRBV9 and J usage is TRBJ2-2; TRBD1 aligns across 9 bases. Looked up from germline, CDR1 is SGDLS and CDR2 is YYNGEE. The CDR3 spans 15 residues. With 0 bases clipped from V and 7 bases from J, the junction kept 4 bases outside the gene matches.

The genes are TRBV7-8 and TRBJ2-3; TRBD1 might be the D (6 bases). CDR3 length: 15 amino acids. Germline V gives CDR1 SGHVS, CDR2 FQNEAQ. V was cut by 5 bases and J by 2 bases, with 14 bases left in between. CDR3 DNA: TGTGCCAGCAGCCGAGACAGGCTGGACACAGATACGCAGTATTTT. The encoded protein is CASSRDRLDTDTQYF.

V gene TRBV15 combines with J gene TRBJ1-3; TRBD1 is a possible D gene (5 bases). The germline gives CDR1 LNHNV, CDR2 YYDKDF (reference sequence). The CDR3 has 13 amino acids. V was clipped by 8 bases and J by 2 bases, with 10 bases between them. CDR3 in DNA: TGTGCCACCGCTCAGGGACCTGGAAACACCATATATTTT. It translates to CATAQGPGNTIYF.

This clone was seen a single time. This chain uses TRBV28 with TRBJ2-3; TRBD2 matches 7 bases. The CDR3 loop spans 17 amino acids. CDR1 and CDR2 from the germline V gene are MDHEN and SYDVKM. With 5 bases clipped from V and 1 base from J, the junction kept 12 bases outside the gene matches. CDR3 region: CASSPTRFAGGTDTQYF. The CDR3 bases are TGTGCCAGCAGTCCGACACGGTTCGCGGGAGGCACAGATACGCAGTATTTT.

This clone showed up just once. The chain uses TRBV15 and TRBJ2-4; D is unresolved. The V and J ends lost 1 base and 2 bases respectively, with 6 bases between them. The CDR3 is made up of 14 amino acids. Germline CDR1 and CDR2: LNHNV and YYDKDF (reference sequence). DNA of the CDR3: TGTGCCACCAGCAGAGTGGTAACCAAAAACATTCAGTACTTC. This sequence encodes CATSRVVTKNIQYF.

The rearrangement joins TRBV29-1 to TRBJ2-1; D is ambiguous. V shed 4 bases and J shed 5 bases, with 12 bases lying between them. The CDR3 totals 13 residues. The germline V gene encodes CDR1 SQVTM and CDR2 ANQGSEA. CDR3 in DNA: TGCAGCGTTGCCAGCCTAAAAAACAATGAGCAGTTCTTC. Its translation is CSVASLKNNEQFF.

This chain links TRBV5-8 with TRBJ2-3, with D possibly matching TRBD2 (7 bases). This CDR3 contains 16 residues. V was clipped by 4 bases and J by 0 bases, with 15 bases between them. The germline CDR1 and CDR2 sequences are SGHTS and YDEGEE. CDR3 amino acids: CASSLPGGSSTDTQYF. The CDR3 DNA follows: TGTGCCAGCAGCCTTCCGGGGGGCTCTAGCACAGATACGCAGTATTTT.

The chain carries TRBV7-2 and TRBJ2-2, with 8 positions matching TRBD2. Germline V gene data show CDR1 as SGHTA and CDR2 as FQGNSA. The CDR3 is 17 amino acids. After removal of 1 base from V and 6 bases from J, the junction contained 10 bases not matched to a gene. The chain's CDR3 is CASSLVHGGVFPGELFF. The CDR3 DNA is TGTGCCAGCAGCTTAGTACACGGGGGGGTCTTCCCCGGGGAGCTGTTTTTT.